This T cell receptor beta chain was sequenced in a study of Ad26.COV2.S vaccination and SARS-CoV-2 variants. Study results and limitations: Following vaccination, spike-specific CD8+ and CD4+ T cell responses reportedly exhibited substantial breadth. Vaccine recipients showed a spike-specific TCR breadth that was higher than in placebo recipients.

To note about this clone: Its antigen remains unknown.

With 2 bases clipped from V and 2 bases from J, the junction kept 4 bases outside the gene matches. CDR3 length: 15 amino acids. CDR1 and CDR2 from the germline V gene are GTSNPN and SVGIG (reference sequence). TCRdb's copy holds only in-frame clones and misses some; the assay was immunoSEQ multiplex PCR. The sample records some 350,000 clones, about 90% being singletons. The sample's treatment: over 15 received Ad26.COV2.S at low or high dose, single or two shots; about 5 received placebo; per-sample allocation not given. Sampling took place 63 days after the first vaccine or placebo injection. Specimen: peripheral blood, collected in a trial of Ad26.COV2.S vaccine versus placebo. The chain is built from TRBV30 and TRBJ2-7, with 12 bases fitting TRBD2. This sequence was found in a person between 18 and 65 years old who received the Ad26.COV2.S COVID-19 vaccine or a placebo. The chain's CDR3 is CAWSPTSGRPYEQYV. The CDR3 DNA reads as TGTGCCTGGAGTCCGACTAGCGGGAGACCCTACGAGCAGTACGTC.